Each of the 28 T cell receptor beta chains below was sequenced from the same sample in a study of Ad26.COV2.S vaccination and SARS-CoV-2 variants. Clones were sequenced by immunoSEQ multiplex PCR, and TCRdb holds only the in-frame ones, with some missing. The sample consists of about 140,000 clones, roughly 90% of them appearing once. The sequenced sample was peripheral blood, obtained after recovery from COVID-19. Receptors were obtained from a human donor who had recovered from COVID-19.

The chain links TRBV28 to TRBJ1-1; D unresolved. Germline lookup yields CDR1 MDHEN and CDR2 SYDVKM. The CDR3 length is 15 residues. V lost 4 bases and J 1 base, leaving 13 bases between the germline ends. CDR3 loop: CASSYLGISNTEAFF. The CDR3 bases are TGTGCCAGCAGTTACCTGGGAATATCGAACACTGAAGCTTTCTTT.

This rearrangement joins TRBV27 to TRBJ2-2, with a possible D match to TRBD2 (5 bases). V was pared by 3 bases and J by 1 base, with 6 bases between. This CDR3 comprises 14 residues. The germline gives CDR1 MNHEY, CDR2 SMNVEV (reference sequence). The CDR3 DNA follows: TGTGCCAGCAGTTTTCGGGGGAACACCGGGGAGCTGTTTTTT. As protein: CASSFRGNTGELFF.

CDR3 region: CASSFSGRGWSGELFF. The CDR3 DNA follows: TGTGCCAGCAGCTTCTCGGGCAGGGGTTGGTCCGGGGAGCTGTTTTTT. V and J are TRBV5-4 and TRBJ2-2, with D possibly matching TRBD1 (6 bases). V was trimmed by 2 bases and J by 6 bases, leaving 17 bases between them. CDR1 and CDR2 from the germline V gene are SGHNT and YYREEE (reference sequence). The CDR3 contains 16 residues.

This rearrangement joins TRBV5-1 to TRBJ2-1, with TRBD2 identical over 8 bases. V was clipped by 4 bases and J by 5 bases; unmatched bases: 14. CDR1 is SGHRS, CDR2 YFSETQ, per germline. The CDR3 is 17 amino acids. CDR3 sequence (DNA): TGCGCCAGCAGCCCGCCCCCTTCCGGGGGGGCCGACAATGAGCAGTTCTTC. Protein: CASSPPPSGGADNEQFF. Full variable domain (rest looked up from reference TRBV5-1 and TRBJ2-1): KAGVTQTPRYLIKTRGQQVTLSCSPISGHRSVSWYQQTPGQGLQFLFEYFSETQRNKGNFPGRFSGRQFSNSRSEMNVSTLELGDSALYLCASSPPPSGGADNEQFFGPGTRLTVL.

In DNA, the CDR3 is TGTGCCAGTAGTATCTTAACAGGGGACACTGAAGCTTTCTTT. Its protein product is CASSILTGDTEAFF. The rearrangement joins TRBV19 to TRBJ1-1; 7 nucleotides line up with TRBD1. The CDR3 consists of 14 residues. The trim removed 3 bases at V and 3 bases at J, leaving 4 bases unmatched. Germline V CDR1 and CDR2: LNHDA, SQIVND (reference sequence).

This clone came up once. The rearrangement uses TRBV11-2 and TRBJ1-6, with 9 positions matching TRBD1. The CDR3 extends over 14 amino acids. Per germline, CDR1 SGHAT and CDR2 FQNNGV. V was clipped by 2 bases and J by 13 bases; unmatched bases: 6. The CDR3 nucleotides are TGTGCCAGCAGCTTAAACAGGGGGCGCGTCCCCCTCCACTTT. It translates to CASSLNRGRVPLHF. Full variable domain (remainder filled in from reference TRBV11-2 and TRBJ1-6): EAGVAQSPRYKIIEKRQSVAFWCNPISGHATLYWYQQILGQGPKLLIQFQNNGVVDDSQLPKDRFSAERLKGVDSTLKIQPAKLEDSAVYLCASSLNRGRVPLHFGNGTRLTVT.

The CDR3 spells CASGSTHPGPEETQYF. The CDR3 coding sequence is TGTGCCAGCGGATCTACCCATCCGGGGCCTGAAGAGACCCAGTACTTC. The rearrangement joins TRBV25-1 to TRBJ2-5, with D perhaps given as TRBD1 or TRBD2 (5 bases each). V lost 8 bases and J lost 3, with 22 bases in between. The CDR3 runs 16 residues. Germline V CDR1 and CDR2: MGHDK, SYGVNS.

This clone was picked up one time. The CDR3 reads CASSTLGATEAFF. The CDR3 coding sequence is TGTGCCAGTAGTACCCTAGGGGCGACGGAAGCTTTCTTT. The chain carries TRBV19 and TRBJ1-1; TRBD1 might be the D (5 bases). V shed 4 bases and J shed 8 bases, with 14 bases lying between them. This CDR3 is built from 13 residues. Germline V CDR1 and CDR2: LNHDA, SQIVND (reference sequence).

CDR3 loop: CASSSEETDTQYF. The CDR3 DNA reads as TGTGCCAGCAGTAGCGAGGAGACAGATACGCAGTATTTT. V is TRBV2 and J is TRBJ2-3; D uncertain. The CDR3 consists of 13 residues. Germline-derived CDR1 and CDR2 are SNHLY and FYNNEI. Trimming left V 5 bases short and J 3 bases short, with 9 bases between. Complete variable domain (other parts from reference TRBV2 and TRBJ2-3): EPEVTQTPSHQVTQMGQEVILRCVPISNHLYFYWYRQILGQKVEFLVSFYNNEISEKSEIFDDQFSVERPDGSNFTLKIRSTKLEDSAMYFCASSSEETDTQYFGPGTRLTVL.

This chain uses TRBV11-2 with TRBJ2-1; 7 bases align to TRBD1. The germline V gene has CDR1 SGHAT and CDR2 FQNNGV. V lost 1 base to trimming and J lost 15 bases; unmatched junction nucleotides: 12. The CDR3 is made up of 14 amino acids. The CDR3 DNA sequence: TGTGCCAGCAGCTTAGTAGAGGCCCAGGGGGTGCCGTTCTTC. Its translation is CASSLVEAQGVPFF.

CDR3 coding DNA: TGTGCCAGCAGCTTATATTCCATGGGGCGCCTGAACACTGAAGCTTTCTTT. As protein: CASSLYSMGRLNTEAFF. The chain is built from TRBV11-2 and TRBJ1-1, with D maybe TRBD1 (5 bases). The V end was cut by 2 bases, the J end by 0 bases, with 16 bases between. From germline, CDR1 is SGHAT and CDR2 FQNNGV. The CDR3 length is 17 residues. The whole variable domain, filled in from reference TRBV11-2 and TRBJ1-1, reads EAGVAQSPRYKIIEKRQSVAFWCNPISGHATLYWYQQILGQGPKLLIQFQNNGVVDDSQLPKDRFSAERLKGVDSTLKIQPAKLEDSAVYLCASSLYSMGRLNTEAFFGQGTRLTVV.

The V and J genes are TRBV28 and TRBJ2-2; D is unresolved. V shed 3 bases and J shed 4 bases, with 6 bases lying between them. The CDR3 loop spans 13 amino acids. Germline values: CDR1 MDHEN, CDR2 SYDVKM. CDR3 in amino acids: CASSFGSTGELFF. In DNA, the CDR3 is TGTGCCAGCAGTTTTGGCAGCACCGGGGAGCTGTTTTTT.

The chain is built from TRBV7-2 and TRBJ1-6; no clear D. Germline CDR1 is SGHTA and CDR2 is FQGNSA. V was pared by 6 bases and J by 2 bases, with 14 bases between. This CDR3 has 16 residues. The DNA for the CDR3 is TGTGCCAGCAGAGAGAGGACCCCCGCCTATAATTCACCCCTCCACTTT. It yields the protein CASRERTPAYNSPLHF.

This chain joins TRBV7-2 and TRBJ2-7; a possible D gene is TRBD1 (8 bases). The CDR3 has 13 amino acids. Germline V gene lookup returns CDR1 SGHTA and CDR2 FQGNSA. Trimming removed 5 bases from V and 6 bases from J, with 14 bases in between. The CDR3 spells CASSANRGGEQYF. In DNA, the CDR3 is TGTGCCAGCAGCGCCAACAGGGGGGGCGAGCAGTACTTC.

The chain is built from TRBV7-2 and TRBJ1-1; TRBD1 matches 7 bases. The CDR3 is made up of 13 amino acids. Germline values: CDR1 SGHTA, CDR2 FQGNSA. Trimming removed 3 bases from V and 5 bases from J; junction bases left unmatched: 3. The CDR3 DNA reads TGTGCCAGCAGCTTCGGGACAGCAACTGAAGCTTTCTTT. This translates into CASSFGTATEAFF.

The CDR3 reads CASIWFGNEQFF. CDR3 in DNA: TGTGCCAGCATATGGTTTGGGAATGAGCAGTTCTTC. The V call is TRBV2, the J call TRBJ2-1; D not resolved. The V gene lost 7 bases and the J gene lost 7 bases, with 11 bases spanning the gap. Germline loops: CDR1 SNHLY, CDR2 FYNNEI. The CDR3 has 12 amino acids.

This chain joins TRBV20-1 and TRBJ2-5; either TRBD1 or TRBD2 may fit D (6 bases each). Trimming removed 3 bases from V and 4 bases from J, with 12 bases in between. The germline CDR1 and CDR2 sequences are DFQATT and SNEGSKA (reference sequence). This CDR3 is built from 13 residues. As DNA, the CDR3 is TGCAGTGCTAGTCCCGGGGGCAGAGAGACCCAGTACTTC. Its protein product is CSASPGGRETQYF.

This clone was found a few times. The chain couples TRBV7-9 to TRBJ1-1; D is perhaps TRBD1 (5 bases). Germline V gene sequence: CDR1 SEHNR, CDR2 FQNEAQ (reference sequence). V lost 5 bases to trimming and J lost 2 bases, with 9 bases between them. The CDR3 has 13 residues. CDR3 loop: CASSRDGNTEAFF. For the CDR3, the DNA is TGTGCCAGCAGCAGGGACGGAAACACTGAAGCTTTCTTT.

The chain links TRBV10-2 to TRBJ2-7; 8 nucleotides match TRBD1. Germline V CDR1 and CDR2: WSHSY, SAAADI. With 3 bases clipped from V and 3 bases from J, the junction kept 4 bases outside the gene matches. This CDR3 has 14 amino acids. CDR3 sequence reads: CASSEWGTGYEQYF. The CDR3 DNA sequence: TGCGCCAGCAGTGAATGGGGGACAGGCTACGAGCAGTACTTC.

This CDR3 is CASSYSGTRAETQYF. CDR3 DNA sequence: TGTGCCAGCAGTTATTCGGGGACAAGAGCGGAGACCCAGTACTTC. V and J are TRBV6-5 and TRBJ2-5; D perhaps matches TRBD1 (6 bases). The CDR3 length is 15 residues. The germline V and J ends were trimmed by 3 bases and 5 bases, with 16 bases remaining between them. The germline V gene encodes CDR1 MNHEY and CDR2 SVGAGI.

The genes are TRBV6-1 and TRBJ2-5, with D perhaps TRBD1 (5 bases). Trimming took off 1 base at V and 2 bases at J, with 11 bases between the two ends. Germline values: CDR1 MNHNS, CDR2 SASEGT. The length of the CDR3 is 15 residues. CDR3 region: CASSEEGMGQETQYF. CDR3 coding DNA: TGTGCCAGCAGTGAAGAGGGGATGGGACAAGAGACCCAGTACTTC.

This clone was seen a handful of times. One junction end disagrees with the germline gene, perhaps due to a read error. The genes are TRBV28 and TRBJ1-1, with D uncertain. This CDR3 comprises 11 residues. Germline CDR1 and CDR2: MDHEN and SYDVKM. Here the CDR3 reads CASGFNTEAFF. DNA for the CDR3: TGTGCCAGCGGTTTTAACACTGAAGCTTTCTTT.

This chain connects TRBV5-1 to TRBJ2-7; TRBD1 matches at 9 bases. This CDR3 region has 14 residues. CDR1 SGHRS and CDR2 YFSETQ come from the germline V gene. V gave up 4 bases and J gave up 2 bases; unmatched junction bases: 4. In DNA form, the CDR3 reads TGCGCCAGCAGCCCCGGGACAGGGCCCTACGAGCAGTACTTC. Translated: CASSPGTGPYEQYF.

The V gene is TRBV2, the J gene TRBJ2-7, with TRBD1 identical over 10 bases. CDR1 is SNHLY and CDR2 is FYNNEI in the germline V gene. With 3 bases clipped from V and 7 bases from J, the junction kept 12 bases outside the gene matches. CDR3 length: 16 amino acids. The CDR3 DNA reads TGTGCCAGCAGTGACTTCGGGACAGGGGAATTGAGTGAGCAGTACTTC. This codes for CASSDFGTGELSEQYF.

V and J are TRBV6-5 and TRBJ1-1; D uncertain. Between the trimmed V and J ends, which lost 4 bases and 5 bases, there was a span of 11 bases. Looked up from germline, CDR1 is MNHEY and CDR2 is SVGAGI. The CDR3 has 13 residues. This CDR3 is CASSWTLQTEAFF. CDR3 nucleotides: TGTGCCAGCAGTTGGACCCTGCAGACTGAAGCTTTCTTT.

The V call is TRBV7-9, the J call TRBJ2-2, with 11 positions matching TRBD2. The CDR3 contains 16 residues. J was trimmed by 2 bases and V by 4 bases; bases with no gene match: 3. CDR1 and CDR2 (germline): SEHNR, FQNEAQ (reference sequence). The chain's CDR3 is CASSSLAGVNTGELFF. Written as DNA, the CDR3 is TGTGCCAGCAGCTCACTAGCGGGGGTAAACACCGGGGAGCTGTTTTTT.

The chain has TRBV6-5 and TRBJ2-4, with 7 bases lining up with TRBD2. Germline CDR1 and CDR2: MNHEY and SVGAGI. The junction had 9 bases not matched to a gene; V was cut back by 9 bases and J by 4 bases. The CDR3 spans 14 residues. This CDR3 is CASREDPSKNIQYF. As DNA, the CDR3 is TGTGCCAGTCGGGAGGATCCCTCTAAAAACATTCAGTACTTC.

This clone has more than one count but fewer than ten. The V call is TRBV6-2 or TRBV6-3, the J call TRBJ1-5; D call uncertain. Germline V CDR1 and CDR2: MNHEY, SVGEGT. Trimming left V 4 bases short and J 6 bases short, with 10 bases between. The CDR3 sequence is 13 residues long. The CDR3 nucleotides are TGTGCCAGCAGTTCCCTTGTGGTTCAGCCCCAGCATTTT. It is translated as CASSSLVVQPQHF.